Given below is one T cell receptor beta chain in context. The record originates from a study of Tregs in tolerant kidney transplant recipients. Germline CDR1 is SQVTM and CDR2 is ANQGSEA. The CDR3 consists of 13 residues. V was clipped by 7 bases and J by 0 bases, with 9 bases between them. Profiling relied on immunoSEQ multiplex PCR, and the TCRdb table lists in-frame clones only, not all of them. The table shows about 46,000 clones, with around 90% occurring only once. The sequence was collected from a human donor in good health. The V gene is TRBV29-1, the J gene TRBJ2-2, with D uncertain. Sequencing was carried out using Tregs from blood. Here the CDR3 DNA reads TGCAGCGCCGGCTACGCGAACACCGGGGAGCTGTTTTTT. It is translated as CSAGYANTGELFF.